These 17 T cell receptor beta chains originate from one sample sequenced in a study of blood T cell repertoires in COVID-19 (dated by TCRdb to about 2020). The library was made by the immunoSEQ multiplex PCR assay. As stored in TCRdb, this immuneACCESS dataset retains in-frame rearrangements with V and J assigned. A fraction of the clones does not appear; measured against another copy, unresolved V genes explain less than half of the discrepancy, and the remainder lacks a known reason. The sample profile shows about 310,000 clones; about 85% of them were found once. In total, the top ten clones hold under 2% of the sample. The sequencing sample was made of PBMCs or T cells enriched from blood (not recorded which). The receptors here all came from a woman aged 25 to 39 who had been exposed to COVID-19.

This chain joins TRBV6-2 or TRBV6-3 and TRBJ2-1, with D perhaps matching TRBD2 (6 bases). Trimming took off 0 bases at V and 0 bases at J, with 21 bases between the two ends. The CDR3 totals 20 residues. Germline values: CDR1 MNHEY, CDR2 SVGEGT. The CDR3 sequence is CASSYSWGNTRGSSYNEQFF. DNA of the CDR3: TGTGCCAGCAGTTACTCGTGGGGAAACACACGGGGGAGCTCCTACAATGAGCAGTTCTTC.

In nucleotides, the CDR3 is TGTGCCTGCCAGGGGTTCACCTATAATTCACCCCTCCACTTT. Its protein is CACQGFTYNSPLHF. V usage is TRBV30 and J usage is TRBJ1-6; possible D gene TRBD1, 6 bases. The V gene's germline CDR1 is GTSNPN and CDR2 SVGIG (reference sequence). This CDR3 contains 14 residues. The V end was cut by 6 bases, the J end by 2 bases, with 11 bases between.

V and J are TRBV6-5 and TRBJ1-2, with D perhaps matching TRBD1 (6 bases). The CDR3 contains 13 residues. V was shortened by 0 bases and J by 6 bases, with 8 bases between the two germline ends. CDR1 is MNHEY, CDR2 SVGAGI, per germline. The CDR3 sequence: CASSYSRGHGYTF. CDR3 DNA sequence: TGTGCCAGCAGTTACTCGCGGGGGCATGGCTACACCTTC.

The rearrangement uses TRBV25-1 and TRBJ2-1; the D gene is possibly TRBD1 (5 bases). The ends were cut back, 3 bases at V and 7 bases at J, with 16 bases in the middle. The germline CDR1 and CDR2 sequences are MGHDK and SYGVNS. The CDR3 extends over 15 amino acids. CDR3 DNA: TGTGCCAGCAGTGATACTAAAGGGGTAGAAAATGAGCAGTTCTTC. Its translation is CASSDTKGVENEQFF. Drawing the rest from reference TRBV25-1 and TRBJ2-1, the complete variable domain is EADIYQTPRYLVIGTGKKITLECSQTMGHDKMYWYQQDPGMELHLIHYSYGVNSTEKGDLSSESTVSRIRTEHFPLTLESARPSHTSQYLCASSDTKGVENEQFFGPGTRLTVL.

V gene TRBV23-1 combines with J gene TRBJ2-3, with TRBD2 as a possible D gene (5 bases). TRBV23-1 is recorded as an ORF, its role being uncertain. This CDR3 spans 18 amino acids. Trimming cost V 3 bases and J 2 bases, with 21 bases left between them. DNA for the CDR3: TGCGCCAGCAGTCACCCTCTCATACCCGGGAACATCACAGATACGCAGTATTTT. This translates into CASSHPLIPGNITDTQYF.

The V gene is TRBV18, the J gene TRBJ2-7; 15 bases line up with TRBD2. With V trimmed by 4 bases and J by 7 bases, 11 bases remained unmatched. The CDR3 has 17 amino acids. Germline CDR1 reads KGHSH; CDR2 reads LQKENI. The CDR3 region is CASSRLGLAGGPREQYF. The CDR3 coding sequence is TGTGCCAGCTCACGATTAGGACTAGCGGGAGGGCCGAGGGAGCAGTACTTC.

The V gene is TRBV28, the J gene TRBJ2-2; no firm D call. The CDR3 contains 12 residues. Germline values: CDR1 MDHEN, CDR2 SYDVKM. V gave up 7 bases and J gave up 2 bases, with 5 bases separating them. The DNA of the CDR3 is TGTGCCAGCACCTTCAACACCGGGGAGCTGTTTTTT. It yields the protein CASTFNTGELFF.

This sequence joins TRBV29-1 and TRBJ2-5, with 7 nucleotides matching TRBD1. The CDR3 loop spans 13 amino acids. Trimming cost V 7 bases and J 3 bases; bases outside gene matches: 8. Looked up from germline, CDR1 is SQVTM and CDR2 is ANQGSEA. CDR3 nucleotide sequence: TGCAGCGCCTCGGGACAGCTTAAAGAGACCCAGTACTTC. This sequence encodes CSASGQLKETQYF.

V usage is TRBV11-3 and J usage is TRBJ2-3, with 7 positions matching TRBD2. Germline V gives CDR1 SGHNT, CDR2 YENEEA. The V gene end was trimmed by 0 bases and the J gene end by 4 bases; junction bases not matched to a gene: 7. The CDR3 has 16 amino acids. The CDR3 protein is CASSLEMGAGPDTQYF. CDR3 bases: TGTGCCAGCAGCTTAGAGATGGGAGCGGGACCAGATACGCAGTATTTT.

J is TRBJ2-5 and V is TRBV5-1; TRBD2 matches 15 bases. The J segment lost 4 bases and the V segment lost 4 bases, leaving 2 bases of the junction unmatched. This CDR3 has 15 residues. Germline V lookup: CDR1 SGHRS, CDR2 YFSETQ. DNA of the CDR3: TGCGCCAGCAGCGCGGGACTAGCGGGAGGAGAGACCCAGTACTTC. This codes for CASSAGLAGGETQYF.

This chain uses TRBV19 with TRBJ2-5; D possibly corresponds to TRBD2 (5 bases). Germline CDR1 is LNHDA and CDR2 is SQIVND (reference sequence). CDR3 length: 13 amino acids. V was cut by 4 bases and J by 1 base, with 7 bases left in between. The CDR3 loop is CASSKAAQETQYF. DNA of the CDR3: TGTGCCAGTAGTAAAGCGGCCCAAGAGACCCAGTACTTC.

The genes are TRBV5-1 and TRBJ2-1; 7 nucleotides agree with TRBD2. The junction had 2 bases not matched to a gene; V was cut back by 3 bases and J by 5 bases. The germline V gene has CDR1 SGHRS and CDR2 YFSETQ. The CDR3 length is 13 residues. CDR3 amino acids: CASSWGGDNEQFF. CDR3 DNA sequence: TGCGCCAGCAGCTGGGGAGGGGACAATGAGCAGTTCTTC.

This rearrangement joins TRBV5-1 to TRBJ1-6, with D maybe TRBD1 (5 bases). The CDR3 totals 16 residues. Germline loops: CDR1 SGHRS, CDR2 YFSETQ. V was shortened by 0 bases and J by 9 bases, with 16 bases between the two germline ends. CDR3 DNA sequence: TGCGCCAGCAGCTTGGATCAGGGCGGGGAGGGTTCACCCCTCCACTTT. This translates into CASSLDQGGEGSPLHF.

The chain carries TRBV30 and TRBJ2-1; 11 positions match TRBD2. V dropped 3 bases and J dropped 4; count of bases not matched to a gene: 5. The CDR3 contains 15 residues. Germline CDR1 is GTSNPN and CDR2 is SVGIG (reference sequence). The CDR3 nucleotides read TGTGCCTGGAGAACTAGCGGGAGCGAGTACAATGAGCAGTTCTTC. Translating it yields CAWRTSGSEYNEQFF.

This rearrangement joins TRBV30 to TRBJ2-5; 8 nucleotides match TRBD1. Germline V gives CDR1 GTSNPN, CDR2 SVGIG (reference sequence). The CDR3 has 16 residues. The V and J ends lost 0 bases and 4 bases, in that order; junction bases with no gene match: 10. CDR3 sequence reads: CAWSVGSGGTGETQYF. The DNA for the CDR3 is TGTGCCTGGAGTGTCGGATCGGGCGGGACAGGAGAGACCCAGTACTTC.

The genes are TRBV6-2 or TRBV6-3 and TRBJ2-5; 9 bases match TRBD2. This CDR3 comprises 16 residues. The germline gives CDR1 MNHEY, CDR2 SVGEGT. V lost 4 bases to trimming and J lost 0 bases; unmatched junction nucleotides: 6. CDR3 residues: CASSSGTSPYQETQYF. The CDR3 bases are TGTGCCAGCAGTTCCGGGACTAGCCCGTACCAAGAGACCCAGTACTTC.

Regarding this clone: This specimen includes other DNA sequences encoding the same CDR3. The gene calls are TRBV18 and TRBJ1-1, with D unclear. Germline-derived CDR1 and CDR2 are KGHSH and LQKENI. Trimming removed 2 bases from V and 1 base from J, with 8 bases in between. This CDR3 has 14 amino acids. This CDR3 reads CASSPGHRNTEAFF. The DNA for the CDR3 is TGTGCCAGCTCACCAGGGCACCGGAACACTGAAGCTTTCTTT.